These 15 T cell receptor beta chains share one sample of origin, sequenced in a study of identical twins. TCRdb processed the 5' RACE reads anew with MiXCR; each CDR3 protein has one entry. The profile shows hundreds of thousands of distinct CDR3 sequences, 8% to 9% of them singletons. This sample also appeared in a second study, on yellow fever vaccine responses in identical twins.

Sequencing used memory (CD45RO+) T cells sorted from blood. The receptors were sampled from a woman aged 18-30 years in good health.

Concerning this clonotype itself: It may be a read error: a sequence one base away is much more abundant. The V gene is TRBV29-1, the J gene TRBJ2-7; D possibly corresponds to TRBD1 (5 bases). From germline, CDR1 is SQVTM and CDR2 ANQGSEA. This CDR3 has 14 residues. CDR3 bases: TGCAGCATTGAAATGGACACCGGCGGCCGAGAGCAGTACTTC. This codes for CSIEMDTGGREQYF.

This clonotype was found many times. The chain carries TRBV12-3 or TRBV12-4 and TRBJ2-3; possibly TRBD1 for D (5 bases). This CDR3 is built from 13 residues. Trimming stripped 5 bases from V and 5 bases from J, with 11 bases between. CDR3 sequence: CASSLTVGDTQYF. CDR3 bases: TGTGCCAGCAGTCTGACAGTGGGAGATACGCAGTATTTT.

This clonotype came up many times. CDR3 DNA sequence: TGCGCCAGCAGCTTGGCCGGGGCGGGAGTGAGGAACGAGCAGTACTTC. This gives the protein CASSLAGAGVRNEQYF. The V and J genes are TRBV5-1 and TRBJ2-7; 7 nucleotides align to TRBD2. Germline V gene lookup returns CDR1 SGHRS and CDR2 YFSETQ. V lost 0 bases to trimming and J lost 5 bases; unmatched junction nucleotides: 11. The CDR3 consists of 16 residues.

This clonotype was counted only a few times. The CDR3 region is CASSLGEMREAFF. The DNA of the CDR3 is TGTGCCAGCAGCTTAGGGGAGATGCGAGAAGCTTTCTTT. This rearrangement joins TRBV7-9 to TRBJ1-1; D unclear. The CDR3 has 13 residues. Trimming left V 1 base short and J 8 bases short, with 11 bases between. The germline V gene encodes CDR1 SEHNR and CDR2 FQNEAQ (reference sequence).

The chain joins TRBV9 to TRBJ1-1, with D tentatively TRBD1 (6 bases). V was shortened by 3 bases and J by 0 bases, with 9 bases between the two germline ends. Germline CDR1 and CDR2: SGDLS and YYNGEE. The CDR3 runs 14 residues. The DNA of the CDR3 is TGTGCCAGCAGCGCGGACAGTATGAACACTGAAGCTTTCTTT. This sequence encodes CASSADSMNTEAFF. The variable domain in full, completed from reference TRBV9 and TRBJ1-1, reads DSGVTQTPKHLITATGQRVTLRCSPRSGDLSVYWYQQSLDQGLQFLIQYYNGEERAKGNILERFSAQQFPDLHSELNLSSLELGDSALYFCASSADSMNTEAFFGQGTRLTVV.

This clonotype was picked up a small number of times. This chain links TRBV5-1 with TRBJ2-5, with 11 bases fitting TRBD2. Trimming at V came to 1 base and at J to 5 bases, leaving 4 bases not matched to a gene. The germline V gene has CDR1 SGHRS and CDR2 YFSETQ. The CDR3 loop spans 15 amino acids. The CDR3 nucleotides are TGCGCCAGCAGCTTGCCTAGCGGGAGGCTGGAGACCCAGTACTTC. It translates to CASSLPSGRLETQYF.

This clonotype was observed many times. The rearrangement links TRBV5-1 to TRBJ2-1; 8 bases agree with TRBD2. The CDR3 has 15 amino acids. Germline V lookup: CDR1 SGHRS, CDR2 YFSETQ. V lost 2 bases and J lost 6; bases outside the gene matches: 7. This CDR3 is CASSLGSGMGNEQFF. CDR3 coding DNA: TGCGCCAGCAGCTTAGGTAGCGGGATGGGCAATGAGCAGTTCTTC.

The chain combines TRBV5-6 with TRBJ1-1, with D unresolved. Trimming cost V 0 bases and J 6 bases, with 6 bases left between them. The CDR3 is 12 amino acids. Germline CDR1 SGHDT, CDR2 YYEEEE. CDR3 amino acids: CASSLDWSEAFF. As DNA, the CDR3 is TGTGCCAGCAGCTTGGACTGGTCTGAAGCTTTCTTT.

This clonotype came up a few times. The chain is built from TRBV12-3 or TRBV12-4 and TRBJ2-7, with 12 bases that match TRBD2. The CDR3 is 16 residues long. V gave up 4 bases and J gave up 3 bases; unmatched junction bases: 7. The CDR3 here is CASSSRLAGEIYEQYF. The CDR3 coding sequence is TGTGCCAGCAGTTCGAGACTAGCGGGAGAGATCTACGAGCAGTACTTC.

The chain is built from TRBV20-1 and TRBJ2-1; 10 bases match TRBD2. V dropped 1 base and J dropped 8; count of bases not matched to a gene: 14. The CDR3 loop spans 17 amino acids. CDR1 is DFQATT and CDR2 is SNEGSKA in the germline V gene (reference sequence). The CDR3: CSARGWGSGGGLHEQFF. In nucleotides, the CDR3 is TGCAGTGCTAGAGGATGGGGGAGCGGGGGGGGATTGCATGAGCAGTTCTTC.

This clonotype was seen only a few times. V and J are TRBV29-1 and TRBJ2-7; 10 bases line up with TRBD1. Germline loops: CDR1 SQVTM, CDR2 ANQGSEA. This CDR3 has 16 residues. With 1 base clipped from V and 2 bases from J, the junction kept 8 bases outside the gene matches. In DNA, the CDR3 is TGCAGCGTTGAAGGGTCTCCGGGACAGGGGCCCTACGAGCAGTACTTC. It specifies CSVEGSPGQGPYEQYF.

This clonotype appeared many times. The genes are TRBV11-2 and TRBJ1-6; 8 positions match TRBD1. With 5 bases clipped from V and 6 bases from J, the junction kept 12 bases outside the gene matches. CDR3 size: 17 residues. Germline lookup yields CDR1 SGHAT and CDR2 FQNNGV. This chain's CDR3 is CASSQRQGSGSNSPLHF. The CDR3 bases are TGTGCCAGCAGCCAAAGACAGGGGTCTGGGTCTAATTCACCCCTCCACTTT. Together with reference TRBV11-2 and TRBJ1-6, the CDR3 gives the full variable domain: EAGVAQSPRYKIIEKRQSVAFWCNPISGHATLYWYQQILGQGPKLLIQFQNNGVVDDSQLPKDRFSAERLKGVDSTLKIQPAKLEDSAVYLCASSQRQGSGSNSPLHFGNGTRLTVT.

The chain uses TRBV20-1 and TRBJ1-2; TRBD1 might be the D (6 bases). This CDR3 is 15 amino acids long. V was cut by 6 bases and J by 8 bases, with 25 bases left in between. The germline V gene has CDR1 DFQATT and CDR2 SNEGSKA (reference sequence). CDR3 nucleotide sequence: TGCAGTGCACCGGGTGCAGGGGAGGTTTCTGGGGGCTACACCTTC. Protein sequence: CSAPGAGEVSGGYTF.

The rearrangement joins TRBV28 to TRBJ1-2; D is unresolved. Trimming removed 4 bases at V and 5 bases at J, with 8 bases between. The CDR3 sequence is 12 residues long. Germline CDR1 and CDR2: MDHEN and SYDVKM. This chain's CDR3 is CASSYSKYGYTF. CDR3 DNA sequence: TGTGCCAGCAGTTACAGCAAGTATGGCTACACCTTC.

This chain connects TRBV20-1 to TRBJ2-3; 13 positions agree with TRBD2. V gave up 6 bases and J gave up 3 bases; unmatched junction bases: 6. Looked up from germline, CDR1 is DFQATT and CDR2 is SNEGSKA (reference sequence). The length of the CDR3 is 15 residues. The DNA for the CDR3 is TGCAGTGCATCCCGGACTAGCGGGAGAACAGATACGCAGTATTTT. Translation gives CSASRTSGRTDTQYF.